Below, 22 T cell receptor beta chains from the same sample are listed, as sequenced in a study of blood T cells in healthy people across ages (dated by TCRdb to between 2014 and 2017). Libraries came from 5' RACE. The data were produced on an Illumina HiSeq 2500. A second roughly 7 to 11 cycle PCR used a sample-barcoded 5' primer and a J-beta primer mix. The public sequencing data were trimmed at Q25 with fastp and processed into clonotypes with MiXCR by TCRdb, which kept only in-frame beta chains. Under each unique CDR3 protein, matching rows form one entry showing the most common genes and DNA. For this sample the table gives 700,000 to 950,000 distinct CDR3 sequences, of which roughly 60% were detected only once. The leading ten clones occupy roughly 22% of the sample. The sequenced sample consisted of blood. Receptor source: a man in his thirties or forties in good health.

The chain is built from TRBV5-1 and TRBJ2-7; D gene unclear. CDR1 and CDR2 (germline): SGHRS, YFSETQ. The V end was cut by 3 bases, the J end by 3 bases, with 10 bases between. The CDR3 spans 13 residues. The CDR3 sequence: CASSSPPSYEQYF. The DNA for the CDR3 is TGCGCCAGCAGCTCGCCACCGAGCTACGAGCAGTACTTC.

CDR3 nucleotide sequence: TGTGCCATCAGTGGGAGGACAGGGGGCGGTGAAAAACTGTTTTTT. This translates into CAISGRTGGGEKLFF. The chain employs TRBV10-3 and TRBJ1-4; 11 bases line up with TRBD1. Germline V gives CDR1 ENHRY, CDR2 SYGVKD. The CDR3 extends over 15 amino acids. V shed 4 bases, J shed 7 bases, and the junction held 5 bases outside the gene matches.

J is TRBJ2-7 and V is TRBV6-2 or TRBV6-3; D not resolved. Germline loops: CDR1 MNHEY, CDR2 SVGEGT. Trimming removed 6 bases from V and 6 bases from J, with 12 bases in between. The CDR3 loop spans 12 amino acids. The CDR3 region has the DNA TGTGCCAGCAGCCTCACGCAACTCGAGCAGTACTTC. Its protein is CASSLTQLEQYF.

The chain recombines TRBV7-2 with TRBJ2-3, with 9 positions matching TRBD2. V lost 2 bases and J lost 12; bases outside the gene matches: 3. Looked up from germline, CDR1 is SGHTA and CDR2 is FQGNSA. This CDR3 contains 12 residues. CDR3 nucleotides: TGTGCCAGCAGCTTAATAGCGGGGGTTCAGTATTTT. This codes for CASSLIAGVQYF.

The CDR3 is CASSVAGGRSGANVLTF. CDR3 nucleotides: TGTGCCAGCAGCGTAGCCGGCGGCCGCTCTGGGGCCAACGTCCTGACTTTC. V gene TRBV9 combines with J gene TRBJ2-6; D remains unclear. The CDR3 runs 17 residues. Per the germline V gene, CDR1 is SGDLS and CDR2 is YYNGEE. Trimming took off 0 bases at V and 0 bases at J, with 10 bases between the two ends.

This rearrangement joins TRBV3-1 to TRBJ2-1; 12 nucleotides agree with TRBD2. CDR3 length: 19 amino acids. The germline CDR1 and CDR2 sequences are LGHDT and YNNKEL (reference sequence). Trimming took 1 base from V and 14 from J; bases not matched to a gene: 21. The chain's CDR3 is CASSQAPTRRTSGESGKFF. The CDR3 coding sequence is TGTGCCAGCAGCCAAGCCCCAACCCGGAGGACTAGCGGGGAAAGTGGGAAGTTCTTC.

This chain uses TRBV28 with TRBJ2-7; TRBD1 might be the D (6 bases). V dropped 2 bases and J dropped 2 bases, with 13 bases sitting between them. The CDR3 is made up of 15 amino acids. Germline-derived CDR1 and CDR2 are MDHEN and SYDVKM. DNA of the CDR3: TGTGCCAGCAGTTTAAGTGGGGGACAAGCCTACGAGCAGTACTTC. It yields the protein CASSLSGGQAYEQYF.

Turning to this clonotype: A much larger clone lies a single base off, so this may be a read error. The genes are TRBV7-2 and TRBJ1-2; maybe TRBD1 (6 bases). The CDR3 contains 18 residues. Germline loops: CDR1 SGHTA, CDR2 FQGNSA. The CDR3 spells CASSLVRSGRGIAYGHTF. The CDR3 nucleotides are TGTGCCAGCAGCTTAGTGCGCAGTGGCAGGGGAATTGCCTATGGCCACACCTTC.

This clonotype was seen at least ten times. The J gene is TRBJ1-2, the V gene TRBV7-2; D remains ambiguous. The CDR3 runs 15 residues. Between the trimmed V and J ends, which lost 4 bases and 0 bases, there was a span of 12 bases. In germline, CDR1 is SGHTA, CDR2 FQGNSA. CDR3 bases: TGTGCCAGCAGCTCCTTCCCGCCTACTAACTATGGCTACACCTTC. This gives the protein CASSSFPPTNYGYTF. Combining the CDR3 with reference TRBV7-2 and TRBJ1-2 gives the whole variable domain GAGVSQSPSNKVTEKGKDVELRCDPISGHTALYWYRQSLGQGLEFLIYFQGNSAPDKSGLPSDRFSAERTGGSVSTLTIQRTQQEDSAVYLCASSSFPPTNYGYTFGSGTRLTVV.

This clonotype was counted once. The J gene is TRBJ2-3, the V gene TRBV20-1, with D perhaps matching TRBD2 (5 bases). In germline, CDR1 is DFQATT, CDR2 SNEGSKA (reference sequence). V was cut by 3 bases and J by 1 base, with 11 bases left in between. The CDR3 has 14 residues. This CDR3 reads CSARPGDGTDTQYF. The CDR3 coding sequence is TGCAGTGCTAGGCCCGGGGATGGCACAGATACGCAGTATTTT.

This clonotype was seen a few times. The V and J genes are TRBV10-3 and TRBJ1-1; possible D gene TRBD1, 5 bases. V was cut by 7 bases and J by 0 bases, with 24 bases left in between. This CDR3 is 18 amino acids long. Germline V gene lookup returns CDR1 ENHRY and CDR2 SYGVKD. The CDR3 nucleotides are TGTGCCATCACCGACGCCGTTGGGGGTGCGGGAGTGAACACTGAAGCTTTCTTT. It specifies CAITDAVGGAGVNTEAFF.

The chain is built from TRBV20-1 and TRBJ2-5; D remains unclear. CDR3 length: 10 residues. V was pared by 6 bases and J by 5 bases, with 7 bases between. The germline V gene encodes CDR1 DFQATT and CDR2 SNEGSKA (reference sequence). CDR3 bases: TGCAGTGCCCTTCCCGAGACCCAGTACTTC. It yields the protein CSALPETQYF.

The CDR3 is CASSYASSSYEQYF. CDR3 nucleotides: TGTGCCAGCAGTTACGCCTCTAGCTCCTACGAGCAGTACTTC. The V call is TRBV6-5, the J call TRBJ2-7; D gene ambiguous. Germline CDR1 and CDR2: MNHEY and SVGAGI. The V and J ends lost 2 bases and 0 bases respectively, with 8 bases between them. The CDR3 is 14 amino acids.

The gene calls are TRBV6-5 and TRBJ1-5; D possibly corresponds to TRBD1 (5 bases). V was trimmed by 9 bases and J by 3 bases, leaving 12 bases between them. Germline V gene data show CDR1 as MNHEY and CDR2 as SVGAGI. This CDR3 region has 13 residues. CDR3 sequence (DNA): TGTGCCAGTCGGGACGGTCTCAATCAGCCCCAGCATTTT. The encoded protein is CASRDGLNQPQHF.

The rearrangement joins TRBV4-2 to TRBJ2-1; D may be TRBD2 (6 bases). Trimming stripped 2 bases from V and 6 bases from J, with 11 bases between. This CDR3 is 14 amino acids long. The germline V gene encodes CDR1 LGHNA and CDR2 YNFKEQ. The CDR3 DNA reads as TGTGCCAGCAGCCAAACCGGGGGACTCAATGAGCAGTTCTTC. Residues: CASSQTGGLNEQFF.

This clonotype came up a few times. The genes are TRBV20-1 and TRBJ2-3, with D perhaps matching TRBD2 (6 bases). Germline CDR1 DFQATT, CDR2 SNEGSKA (reference sequence). Trimming shortened V by 0 bases and J by 0 bases, and 13 bases separated the two germline ends. The CDR3 totals 16 residues. CDR3 amino acids: CSAREGSSASTDTQYF. The CDR3 DNA reads TGCAGTGCTAGAGAAGGTTCTAGCGCAAGCACAGATACGCAGTATTTT.

A word on this clonotype: Sequence at one end of the junction differs from germline and may be a read error. This chain links TRBV7-2 with TRBJ2-3, with D hard to call. The CDR3 spans 12 residues. Per the germline V gene, CDR1 is SGHTA and CDR2 is FQGNSA. The CDR3 spells CAGSLMSDTQYF. The CDR3 coding sequence is TGTGCCGGCAGCTTAATGTCAGATACGCAGTATTTT.

CDR3 sequence: CASGPGGGADTQYF. The CDR3 bases are TGTGCCAGCGGGCCGGGCGGGGGAGCAGATACGCAGTATTTT. This chain links TRBV12-3 or TRBV12-4 with TRBJ2-3; 7 bases match TRBD2. V dropped 8 bases and J dropped 4; count of bases not matched to a gene: 9. The length of the CDR3 is 14 residues.

The rearrangement links TRBV28 to TRBJ2-3, with TRBD2 identical over 7 bases. The CDR3 contains 15 residues. The germline gives CDR1 MDHEN, CDR2 SYDVKM. With V trimmed by 2 bases and J by 11 bases, 13 bases remained unmatched. The CDR3 coding sequence is TGTGCCAGCAGTTTAAATCGGGGCCCGCCGGGGGGGCAGTATTTT. Protein sequence: CASSLNRGPPGGQYF.

The rearrangement joins TRBV7-2 to TRBJ2-3, with D perhaps TRBD1 (6 bases). V was shortened by 5 bases and J by 6 bases, with 24 bases between the two germline ends. This CDR3 contains 17 residues. Germline V lookup: CDR1 SGHTA, CDR2 FQGNSA. The CDR3 loop reads CASSTYRVVLRSDTQYF. The CDR3, as DNA: TGTGCCAGCAGCACATACAGGGTAGTGTTACGGTCCGATACGCAGTATTTT.

The V and J genes are TRBV28 and TRBJ1-5; D unclear. Germline V CDR1 and CDR2: MDHEN, SYDVKM. This CDR3 region has 13 residues. Trimming stripped 5 bases from V and 1 base from J, with 6 bases between. CDR3 region: CASSSPSNQPQHF. The CDR3 coding sequence is TGTGCCAGCAGTAGCCCAAGCAATCAGCCCCAGCATTTT. Combining the CDR3 with reference TRBV28 and TRBJ1-5 gives the whole variable domain DVKVTQSSRYLVKRTGEKVFLECVQDMDHENMFWYRQDPGLGLRLIYFSYDVKMKEKGDIPEGYSVSREKKERFSLILESASTNQTSMYLCASSSPSNQPQHFGDGTRLSIL.

The chain is built from TRBV20-1 and TRBJ2-1, with TRBD2 matching 10 bases. Unmatched junction bases numbered 8, after V lost 6 bases and J lost 3 bases. The CDR3 has 15 residues. CDR1 DFQATT and CDR2 SNEGSKA come from the germline V gene (reference sequence). DNA for the CDR3: TGCAGTGCCCGCGGACTAGCGGATTACTACAATGAGCAGTTCTTC. Amino acid sequence: CSARGLADYYNEQFF.